This T cell receptor beta chain was identified in a study of neoadjuvant anti-PD-1 for oral cavity cancer. Study summary: Most patients had three to four biweekly doses of 3 mg/kg nivolumab before resection. Around day 43, patients without progression received a fourth nivolumab dose before surgery. Whole-study results and caveats: Each response group had just three patients in TCR analyses. PBMC Gini-index clonality exceeded responders' in non-responders post-nivolumab.

The CDR3 totals 15 residues. V was clipped by 5 bases and J by 2 bases, with 15 bases between them. CDR1 and CDR2 from the germline V gene are SGHVS and FQNEAQ. Concerning this clone: The antigen remains unidentified.

This sample's time point: after neoadjuvant nivolumab, at surgical resection. Produced via immunoSEQ multiplex PCR; TCRdb's table is partial and in-frame only. This table has 14,000 or so clones, about two thirds appearing once. The TCR comes from a person between 40 and 79 years old with oral cavity squamous cell carcinoma. The material sequenced was PBMCs, taken after nivolumab (anti-PD-1) treatment. The J gene is TRBJ2-5, the V gene TRBV7-8, with unresolved D. CDR3 in DNA: TGTGCCAGCAGCCTGTGGCCAGGCGTTCAAGAGACCCAGTACTTC. Protein sequence: CASSLWPGVQETQYF.